These 21 T cell receptor beta chains were sequenced from one sample in a study of OX40 agonist ivuxolimab in advanced cancers. This table comes from immunoSEQ multiplex PCR, and its TCRdb copy is limited to in-frame clones, with some not included. The table shows about 50,000 clones, with about 81% occurring only once. Sequences were derived from CD4+ or CD8+ T cells sorted from blood, sampled in a trial of the OX40 agonist ivuxolimab. These TCRs come from an adult with an advanced solid tumor such as melanoma, head and neck, liver or kidney cancer.

The J gene is TRBJ2-2, the V gene TRBV15; 11 bases match TRBD2. V lost 0 bases, J lost 5 bases, and 5 bases stayed unmatched. The germline V gene encodes CDR1 LNHNV and CDR2 YYDKDF (reference sequence). The CDR3 is 17 residues long. This CDR3 is CATSRDRLAGRTGELFF. The CDR3 DNA is TGTGCCACCAGCAGAGACCGACTAGCGGGAAGGACCGGGGAGCTGTTTTTT. Full variable domain (outside the CDR3, taken from reference TRBV15 and TRBJ2-2): DAMVIQNPRYQVTQFGKPVTLSCSQTLNHNVMYWYQQKSSQAPKLLFHYYDKDFNNEADTPDNFQSRRPNTSFCFLDIRSPGLGDTAMYLCATSRDRLAGRTGELFFGEGSRLTVL.

This chain connects TRBV28 to TRBJ1-5; D might be TRBD1 (5 bases). The V and J ends lost 6 bases and 6 bases respectively, with 18 bases between them. In germline, CDR1 is MDHEN, CDR2 SYDVKM. This CDR3 is 15 amino acids long. For the CDR3, the DNA is TGTGCCAGCAGGTGGGCTTTCGGGGGTAGTCAGCCCCAGCATTTT. Translation gives CASRWAFGGSQPQHF.

V gene TRBV7-6 combines with J gene TRBJ2-7, with 9 bases identical to TRBD2. CDR1 is SGHVS, CDR2 FNYEAQ, per germline. Trimming at V came to 8 bases and at J to 5 bases, leaving 7 bases not matched to a gene. CDR3 length equals 13 residues. The CDR3 DNA reads as TGTGCCAGCGCGCGGGAGGGCGGCCACGAGCAGTACTTC. It translates to CASAREGGHEQYF.

V is TRBV7-2 and J is TRBJ2-7; D unresolved. Germline V gene data show CDR1 as SGHTA and CDR2 as FQGNSA. The CDR3 is 11 amino acids. V dropped 5 bases and J dropped 6 bases, with 8 bases sitting between them. DNA of the CDR3: TGTGCCAGCAGCCAGTGGCCCGAGCAGTACTTC. Translation: CASSQWPEQYF. The whole variable domain, filled in from reference TRBV7-2 and TRBJ2-7, reads GAGVSQSPSNKVTEKGKDVELRCDPISGHTALYWYRQSLGQGLEFLIYFQGNSAPDKSGLPSDRFSAERTGGSVSTLTIQRTQQEDSAVYLCASSQWPEQYFGPGTRLTVT.

This clone showed up just a few times. The DNA for the CDR3 is TGTGCCAGCAGTTTTTTTACTAGGACTAGCGGGAGGCTCTCCACCTACAATGAGCAGTTCTTC. Amino acid sequence: CASSFFTRTSGRLSTYNEQFF. The V call is TRBV28, the J call TRBJ2-1; 14 nucleotides align to TRBD2. Unmatched junction bases numbered 15, after V lost 3 bases and J lost 2 bases. The CDR3 covers 21 residues. Germline V gene lookup returns CDR1 MDHEN and CDR2 SYDVKM.

V and J are TRBV7-2 and TRBJ2-3, with 7 bases lining up with TRBD2. Germline lookup yields CDR1 SGHTA and CDR2 FQGNSA. Losses at the gene ends were 5 bases for V and 6 bases for J; bases not matched to a gene: 8. There are 14 residues in the CDR3. CDR3 region: CASSRSGLVDTQYF. CDR3 DNA: TGTGCCAGCAGCCGATCCGGACTAGTGGATACGCAGTATTTT.

This chain links TRBV4-1 with TRBJ2-2; 8 bases fit TRBD1. Germline assignment: CDR1 MGHRA and CDR2 YSYEKL. The CDR3 is 17 residues long. V lost 0 bases and J lost 4; bases outside the gene matches: 7. This chain's CDR3 is CASSQDLTGGRTGELFF. The DNA for the CDR3 is TGCGCCAGCAGCCAAGATTTAACAGGGGGGCGCACCGGGGAGCTGTTTTTT.

The chain uses TRBV29-1 and TRBJ1-2; no clear D gene. The CDR3 extends over 12 amino acids. Germline V lookup: CDR1 SQVTM, CDR2 ANQGSEA. V lost 8 bases, J lost 8 bases, and 18 bases lay in between. CDR3 in amino acids: CSIVVVARGYTF. The CDR3 DNA reads TGCAGCATTGTCGTGGTGGCGCGAGGCTACACCTTC.

The chain employs TRBV29-1 and TRBJ2-1; 9 nucleotides line up with TRBD2. The germline V gene has CDR1 SQVTM and CDR2 ANQGSEA. CDR3 length: 14 residues. The ends lost 3 bases at V and 9 bases at J; junction bases unmatched: 9. The CDR3 loop is CSVDRLAEPAEQFF. The DNA of the CDR3 is TGCAGCGTTGATAGACTAGCGGAGCCCGCTGAGCAGTTCTTC.

The gene calls are TRBV6-6 and TRBJ1-1, with no clear D. The length of the CDR3 is 12 residues. Germline V gene lookup returns CDR1 MNHNY and CDR2 SVGAGI (reference sequence). Trimming removed 6 bases from V and 5 bases from J, with 10 bases in between. CDR3 residues: CASSFRGTEAFF. The CDR3 DNA reads TGTGCCAGCAGCTTCAGAGGTACTGAAGCTTTCTTT.

The V and J genes are TRBV5-1 and TRBJ1-3; D is ambiguous. Germline loops: CDR1 SGHRS, CDR2 YFSETQ. Deletions cut 0 bases from V and 0 bases from J, with 7 bases between. This CDR3 spans 15 amino acids. The CDR3 coding sequence is TGCGCCAGCAGCTTGGTGGCCAGCTCTGGAAACACCATATATTTT. Translating it yields CASSLVASSGNTIYF.

V and J are TRBV5-1 and TRBJ1-3; perhaps TRBD1 as D (5 bases). The CDR3 sequence is 17 residues long. Germline CDR1 reads SGHRS; CDR2 reads YFSETQ. The V end was cut by 0 bases, the J end by 4 bases, with 17 bases between. The CDR3 here is CASSLAGGPSAGNTIYF. CDR3 bases: TGCGCCAGCAGCTTGGCGGGGGGACCTTCGGCAGGAAACACCATATATTTT.

V usage is TRBV13 and J usage is TRBJ2-3, with no clear D. This CDR3 spans 15 amino acids. In germline, CDR1 is PRHDT, CDR2 FYEKMQ (reference sequence). With 1 base removed from V and 7 bases from J, the gap between germline ends came to 15 bases. DNA of the CDR3: TGTGCCAGCAGCTTAGTAGGGTCAGGCCGGAATACGCAGTATTTT. The encoded protein is CASSLVGSGRNTQYF.

The chain uses TRBV25-1 and TRBJ2-3; unclear D gene. Germline CDR1 and CDR2: MGHDK and SYGVNS. Trimming removed 3 bases from V and 2 bases from J, with 6 bases in between. The CDR3 totals 13 residues. CDR3 sequence reads: CASSDPPTDTQYF. The CDR3 DNA is TGTGCCAGCAGTGATCCCCCCACAGATACGCAGTATTTT.

The J gene is TRBJ2-5, the V gene TRBV5-1; 9 bases align to TRBD2. V shed 4 bases, J shed 4 bases, and the junction held 2 bases outside the gene matches. CDR1 and CDR2 (germline): SGHRS, YFSETQ. CDR3 length: 13 amino acids. The CDR3 DNA sequence: TGCGCCAGCAGCCTACTAGCGGGAGAGACCCAGTACTTC. It codes for CASSLLAGETQYF.

CDR3 bases: TGTGCCAGCAGCTTGTCATCCGGGAGGGGCGGAGAGACCCAGTACTTC. This gives the protein CASSLSSGRGGETQYF. The chain recombines TRBV7-7 with TRBJ2-5, with 8 positions matching TRBD2. The germline V gene has CDR1 SSHAT and CDR2 FNYEAQ (reference sequence). V shed 3 bases and J 4 bases; nucleotides not matched to a gene: 10. This CDR3 region has 16 residues.

The chain has TRBV5-5 and TRBJ2-7, with D possibly TRBD1 on 6 matching bases. Looked up from germline, CDR1 is SGHKS and CDR2 is YYEKEE (reference sequence). This CDR3 is built from 15 residues. V was shortened by 5 bases and J by 2 bases, with 17 bases between the two germline ends. The CDR3 coding sequence is TGTGCCAGCAGTTGGGAGCAGGGACAAGCCTACGAGCAGTACTTC. It yields the protein CASSWEQGQAYEQYF.

The rearrangement joins TRBV9 to TRBJ2-2; D possibly corresponds to TRBD2 (5 bases). The CDR3 has 13 amino acids. Germline V gives CDR1 SGDLS, CDR2 YYNGEE. V was cut by 7 bases and J by 2 bases, with 9 bases left in between. For the CDR3, the DNA is TGTGCCAGCCAGCGGAGTAACACCGGGGAGCTGTTTTTT. Protein: CASQRSNTGELFF.

The chain recombines TRBV4-1 with TRBJ1-2, with TRBD1 identical over 7 bases. The V and J ends lost 1 base and 6 bases, in that order; junction bases with no gene match: 11. CDR1 MGHRA and CDR2 YSYEKL come from the germline V gene. The CDR3 runs 16 residues. CDR3 region: CASSQATRHRGDGYTF. As DNA, the CDR3 is TGCGCCAGCAGCCAAGCCACCCGCCACAGGGGTGATGGCTACACCTTC.

This chain connects TRBV5-1 to TRBJ2-2; TRBD1 might be the D (6 bases). The CDR3 length is 15 residues. V lost 4 bases and J 1 base, leaving 11 bases between the germline ends. Germline-derived CDR1 and CDR2 are SGHRS and YFSETQ. The CDR3 here is CASSRRTENTGELFF. In nucleotides, the CDR3 is TGCGCCAGCAGCCGGAGGACAGAGAACACCGGGGAGCTGTTTTTT.

J is TRBJ2-3 and V is TRBV5-6; tentatively, D is TRBD1 (6 bases). Germline loops: CDR1 SGHDT, CDR2 YYEEEE. Trimming took 4 bases from V and 5 from J, leaving 20 bases between them. This CDR3 is 16 amino acids long. The CDR3 spells CASSLTMTGRGDTQYF. The CDR3 bases are TGTGCCAGCAGCCTAACCATGACAGGCCGGGGAGATACGCAGTATTTT.